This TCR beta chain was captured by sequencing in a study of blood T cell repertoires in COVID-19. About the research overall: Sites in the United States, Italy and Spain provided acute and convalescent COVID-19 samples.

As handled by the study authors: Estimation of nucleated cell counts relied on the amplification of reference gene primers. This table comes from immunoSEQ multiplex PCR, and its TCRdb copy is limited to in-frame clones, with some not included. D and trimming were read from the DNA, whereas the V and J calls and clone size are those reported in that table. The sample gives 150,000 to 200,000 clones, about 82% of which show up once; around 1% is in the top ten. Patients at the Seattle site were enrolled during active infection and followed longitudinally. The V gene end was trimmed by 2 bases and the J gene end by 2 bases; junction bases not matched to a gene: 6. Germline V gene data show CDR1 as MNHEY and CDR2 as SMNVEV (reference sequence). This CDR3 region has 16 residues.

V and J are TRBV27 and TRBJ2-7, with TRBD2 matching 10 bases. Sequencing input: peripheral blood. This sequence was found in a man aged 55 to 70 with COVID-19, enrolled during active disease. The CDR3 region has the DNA TGTGCCAGCAGTTTACGTAGACTAGCGGGCCCCTACGAGCAGTACTTC. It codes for CASSLRRLAGPYEQYF.